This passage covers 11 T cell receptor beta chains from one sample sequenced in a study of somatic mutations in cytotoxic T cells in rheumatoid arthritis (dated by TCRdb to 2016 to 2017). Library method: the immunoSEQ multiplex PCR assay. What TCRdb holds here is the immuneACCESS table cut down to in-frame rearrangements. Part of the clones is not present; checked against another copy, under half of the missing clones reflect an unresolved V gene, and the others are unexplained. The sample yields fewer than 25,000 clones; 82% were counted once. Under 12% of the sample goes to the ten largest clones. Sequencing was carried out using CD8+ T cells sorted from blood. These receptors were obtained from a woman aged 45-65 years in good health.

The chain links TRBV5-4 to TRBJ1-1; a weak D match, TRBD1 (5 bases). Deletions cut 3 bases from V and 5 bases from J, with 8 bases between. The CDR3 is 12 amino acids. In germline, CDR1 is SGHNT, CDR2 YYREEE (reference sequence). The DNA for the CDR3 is TGTGCCAGCAGCTGGGGGGGAACTGAAGCTTTCTTT. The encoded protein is CASSWGGTEAFF.

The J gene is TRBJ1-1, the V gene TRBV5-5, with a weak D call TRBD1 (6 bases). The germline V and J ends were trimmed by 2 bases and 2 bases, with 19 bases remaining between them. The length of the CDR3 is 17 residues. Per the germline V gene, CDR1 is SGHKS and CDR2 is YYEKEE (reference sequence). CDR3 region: CASSLVTGATTNTEAFF. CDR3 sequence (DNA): TGTGCCAGCAGCTTAGTGACAGGCGCTACTACCAACACTGAAGCTTTCTTT.

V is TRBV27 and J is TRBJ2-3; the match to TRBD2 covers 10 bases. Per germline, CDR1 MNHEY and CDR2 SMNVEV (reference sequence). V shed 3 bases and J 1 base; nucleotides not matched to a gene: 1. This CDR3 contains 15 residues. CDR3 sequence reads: CASSFGLAGTDTQYF. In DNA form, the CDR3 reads TGTGCCAGCAGTTTTGGACTAGCGGGCACAGATACGCAGTATTTT.

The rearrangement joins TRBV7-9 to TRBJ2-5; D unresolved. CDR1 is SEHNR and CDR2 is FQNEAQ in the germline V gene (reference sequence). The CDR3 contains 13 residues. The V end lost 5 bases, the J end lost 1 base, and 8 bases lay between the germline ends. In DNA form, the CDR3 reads TGTGCCAGCAGCACCGGCGTCCAAGAGACCCAGTACTTC. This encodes CASSTGVQETQYF.

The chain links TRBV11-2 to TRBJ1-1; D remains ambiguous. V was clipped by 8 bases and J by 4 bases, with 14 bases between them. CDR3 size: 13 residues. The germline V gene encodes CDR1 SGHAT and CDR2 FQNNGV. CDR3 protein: CASAIGRGTEAFF. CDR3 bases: TGTGCCAGCGCTATTGGAAGAGGCACTGAAGCTTTCTTT.

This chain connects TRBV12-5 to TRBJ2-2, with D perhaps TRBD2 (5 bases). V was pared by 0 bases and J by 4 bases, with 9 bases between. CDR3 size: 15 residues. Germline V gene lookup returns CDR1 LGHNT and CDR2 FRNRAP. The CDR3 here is CASGLVHEGTGELFF. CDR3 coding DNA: TGTGCTAGTGGTTTGGTACATGAGGGCACCGGGGAGCTGTTTTTT.

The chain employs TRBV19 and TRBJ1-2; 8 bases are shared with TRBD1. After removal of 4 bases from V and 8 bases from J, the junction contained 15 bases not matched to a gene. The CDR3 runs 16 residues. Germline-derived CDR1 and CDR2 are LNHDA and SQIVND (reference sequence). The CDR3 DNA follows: TGTGCCAGTAGTACAACCTTAACAGGGGGAGACTTCGGCTACACCTTC. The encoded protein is CASSTTLTGGDFGYTF.

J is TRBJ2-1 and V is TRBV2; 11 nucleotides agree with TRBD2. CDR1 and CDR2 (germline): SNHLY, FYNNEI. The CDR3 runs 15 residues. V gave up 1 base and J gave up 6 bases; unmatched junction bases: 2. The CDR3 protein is CASSEGLAGGNEQFF. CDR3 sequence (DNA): TGTGCCAGCAGTGAAGGGCTAGCGGGGGGCAATGAGCAGTTCTTC.

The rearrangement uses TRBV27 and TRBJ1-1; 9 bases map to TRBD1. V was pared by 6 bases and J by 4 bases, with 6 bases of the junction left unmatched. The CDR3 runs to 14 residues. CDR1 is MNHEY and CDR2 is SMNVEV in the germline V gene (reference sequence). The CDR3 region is CASSPRQGGTEAFF. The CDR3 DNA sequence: TGTGCCAGCAGCCCGAGACAGGGGGGCACTGAAGCTTTCTTT.

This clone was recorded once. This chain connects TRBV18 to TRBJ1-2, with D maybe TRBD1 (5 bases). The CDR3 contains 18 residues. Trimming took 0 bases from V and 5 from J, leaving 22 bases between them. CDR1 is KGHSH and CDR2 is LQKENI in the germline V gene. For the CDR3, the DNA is TGTGCCAGCTCACCACCTTGGGACCTTTCAGATAGGAGTTATGGCTACACCTTC. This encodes CASSPPWDLSDRSYGYTF.

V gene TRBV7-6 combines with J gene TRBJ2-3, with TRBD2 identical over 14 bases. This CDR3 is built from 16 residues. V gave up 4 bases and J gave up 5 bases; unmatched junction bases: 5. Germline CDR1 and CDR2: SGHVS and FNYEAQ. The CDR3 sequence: CASSSGLAGAGDTQYF. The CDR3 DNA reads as TGTGCCAGCAGCTCGGGACTAGCGGGAGCGGGAGATACGCAGTATTTT.